The clone carrying this T cell receptor (beta chain) was seen only once. What it recognizes is unknown. V was clipped by 2 bases and J by 11 bases, with 12 bases between them. Per germline, CDR1 SNHLY and CDR2 FYNNEI. The CDR3 is made up of 12 amino acids. This sample stems from a study of CD8+CD57+ T cells in acquired aplastic anemia. As for the study in general: Sorted CD4+ and CD8+ cells gave a mean 3.2 ug DNA, range roughly 0.2 to 27.4 ug. Broader study findings: Patients versus controls showed no significant CD8+ Simpson's diversity difference. Approximately 28 CD8+ CDR3 sequences were shared between patients and controls.

Genomic DNA served as template for TCR beta VDJ and CDR3 profiling. TCRdb processed the reads anew with MiXCR; each CDR3 protein has one entry. The repertoire includes roughly 86,000 distinct CDR3 sequences, less than 60% of them detected once, and approximately 60% sits in the top ten. This clonotype was sampled from a human donor in good health, serving as a control. Sequencing was performed on sorted CD4+, CD8+, or CD8+CD57+ T cells (not recorded which) from PBMCs. This chain connects TRBV2 to TRBJ1-1, with no clear D. The CDR3 loop is CASSERADEAFF. CDR3 in DNA: TGTGCCAGCAGTGAAAGGGCGGACGAGGCTTTCTTT.